These T cell receptor beta chains were read from a single sample in a study of T-cell reconstitution after alpha-beta-depleted transplantation in children. TCRdb called the PCR reads again in MiXCR, with one record for every CDR3 protein. Of about 510,000 distinct CDR3 sequences listed, roughly an eighth are singletons. The sample was PBMCs, mostly from graft donor cells, taken 180 days after TCRalphabeta/CD19-depleted stem cell transplant. Source of these receptors: a female patient aged 2 to 10 who had a stem cell transplant for aplastic anemia, so the T cells may come from the graft donor. Each CDR3 is given with its conserved first and last residue. A D gene is named only where the DNA matches it firmly. Clone sizes are given selectively: once, few, many, or a class where the clone is expanded.

clone_size: few
d_call: .
j_call: TRBJ2-3
v_call: TRBV5-6
cdr3_nt: TGTGCCAGCAGCCACACCATTATATACACAGATACGCAGTATTTT
cdr3_aa: CASSHTIIYTDTQYF

clone_size: .
d_call: .
j_call: TRBJ1-1
v_call: TRBV28
cdr3_nt: TGTGCCAGCAGTTTCCTTCCGGGACCCATGTTAGCTTTCTTT
cdr3_aa: CASSFLPGPMLAFF

clone_size: few
d_call: TRBD1
j_call: TRBJ1-1
v_call: TRBV11-2
cdr3_nt: TGTGCCAGCAGCTCCTACAGGGGCATGAACACTGAAGCTTTCTTT
cdr3_aa: CASSSYRGMNTEAFF

clone_size: .
d_call: TRBD2
j_call: TRBJ2-1
v_call: TRBV27
cdr3_nt: TGTGCCAGCAGTTTAGGCCTAGCGGGATTGGCTGAGCAGTTCTTC
cdr3_aa: CASSLGLAGLAEQFF

clone_size: few
d_call: TRBD1
j_call: TRBJ2-5
v_call: TRBV20-1
cdr3_nt: TGCAGTGCATGGGACAGGGCCCAAGAGACCCAGTACTTC
cdr3_aa: CSAWDRAQETQYF

clone_size: .
d_call: TRBD1
j_call: TRBJ2-7
v_call: TRBV10-3
cdr3_nt: TGTGCCACGCGACCGGGGACAGGCCACGAGCAGTACTTC
cdr3_aa: CATRPGTGHEQYF

clone_size: many
d_call: .
j_call: TRBJ2-7
v_call: TRBV13
cdr3_nt: TGTGCCAGCAGCTCCCGATCCTACGAGCAGTACTTC
cdr3_aa: CASSSRSYEQYF

clone_size: few
d_call: .
j_call: TRBJ2-1
v_call: TRBV7-2
cdr3_nt: TGTGCCAGCAGCCCCTCCTTCACGGGAATCGACGATGAGCAGTTCTTC
cdr3_aa: CASSPSFTGIDDEQFF

clone_size: few
d_call: .
j_call: TRBJ2-7
v_call: TRBV12-3/TRBV12-4
cdr3_nt: TGTGCCAGCAGCGACACAGGGAGGTACGACGAGCAGTACTTC
cdr3_aa: CASSDTGRYDEQYF

clone_size: few
d_call: TRBD2
j_call: TRBJ2-5
v_call: TRBV20-1
cdr3_nt: TGCAGTGGCGGCGGGGGGCGCGGTATGGAGACCCAGTACTTC
cdr3_aa: CSGGGGRGMETQYF

clone_size: few
d_call: TRBD1
j_call: TRBJ2-1
v_call: TRBV3-1
cdr3_nt: TGTGCCAGCAGCTACAGGGGGGAAAATGAGCAGTTCTTC
cdr3_aa: CASSYRGENEQFF

clone_size: few
d_call: .
j_call: TRBJ2-5
v_call: TRBV20-1
cdr3_nt: TGCAGTGCTAGAGGTCAGGCACGGACGCGAGAGACCCAGTACTTC
cdr3_aa: CSARGQARTRETQYF

clone_size: few
d_call: .
j_call: TRBJ2-3
v_call: TRBV20-1
cdr3_nt: TGCAGTGCTAGGCATGGTTCCAGCACAGATACGCAGTATTTT
cdr3_aa: CSARHGSSTDTQYF

clone_size: .
d_call: .
j_call: TRBJ2-2
v_call: TRBV27
cdr3_nt: TGTGCCAGCAGTCCCATTCCTTTAAACATCGGGGAGCTGTTTTTT
cdr3_aa: CASSPIPLNIGELFF

clone_size: few
d_call: .
j_call: TRBJ2-1
v_call: TRBV20-1
cdr3_nt: TGCAGTGCTAGAGATGCGGAGAGAAATGAGCAGTTCTTC
cdr3_aa: CSARDAERNEQFF

clone_size: .
d_call: .
j_call: TRBJ2-1
v_call: TRBV15
cdr3_nt: TGTGCCACCAGCAGAGAAGACATGGTCTTGGGTGAGCAGTTCTTC
cdr3_aa: CATSREDMVLGEQFF

clone_size: few
d_call: TRBD2
j_call: TRBJ2-3
v_call: TRBV30
cdr3_nt: TGTGCCTGGAACCCGACTAGCGGGAGCGCAGATACGCAGTATTTT
cdr3_aa: CAWNPTSGSADTQYF

clone_size: many
d_call: .
j_call: TRBJ2-1
v_call: TRBV10-2
cdr3_nt: TGCGCCAGCGTATCCGGGAACTCCTACAATGAGCAGTTCTTC
cdr3_aa: CASVSGNSYNEQFF

clone_size: few
d_call: .
j_call: TRBJ1-1
v_call: TRBV5-1
cdr3_nt: TGCGCCAGCAGCTTGTGGGGACGGAGCTTGAGTTTTCGAGTGGGGGCTTTCTTT
cdr3_aa: CASSLWGRSLSFRVGAFF

clone_size: many
d_call: .
j_call: TRBJ2-7
v_call: TRBV2
cdr3_nt: TGTGCCAGCTTATACAGGGAGGCGGCCGAGCAGTACTTC
cdr3_aa: CASLYREAAEQYF

clone_size: .
d_call: .
j_call: TRBJ2-7
v_call: TRBV28
cdr3_nt: TGTGCCAGCACTAGGGGACTTGCCTACGAGCAGTACTTC
cdr3_aa: CASTRGLAYEQYF

clone_size: .
d_call: TRBD1
j_call: TRBJ1-1
v_call: TRBV19
cdr3_nt: TGTGCCAGTAGTACCGTCGGGACAGGGAGCACTGAAGCTTTCTTT
cdr3_aa: CASSTVGTGSTEAFF

clone_size: .
d_call: .
j_call: TRBJ2-1
v_call: TRBV30
cdr3_nt: TGTCCTCCTCCGGGACGGAACTACAATGAGCAGTTCTTC
cdr3_aa: CPPPGRNYNEQFF

clone_size: many
d_call: .
j_call: TRBJ2-3
v_call: TRBV4-2
cdr3_nt: TGTGCCAGCAGCCGGTCTACGGCTAGCGCTACAGATACGCAGTATTTT
cdr3_aa: CASSRSTASATDTQYF

clone_size: .
d_call: TRBD1
j_call: TRBJ1-2
v_call: TRBV28
cdr3_nt: TGTGCCAGCAGCCTAAAATCCTTGGGCCGGACAGGGGGCAACTATGGCTACACCTTC
cdr3_aa: CASSLKSLGRTGGNYGYTF

clone_size: .
d_call: TRBD1
j_call: TRBJ1-5
v_call: TRBV7-2
cdr3_nt: TGTGCCAGCAGCTTAGGACACCGACAGGGTGGGCAGCCCCAGCATTTT
cdr3_aa: CASSLGHRQGGQPQHF

clone_size: few
d_call: .
j_call: TRBJ2-4
v_call: TRBV6-2/TRBV6-3
cdr3_nt: TGTGCCAGCAGTTACGGCGGGCTAGAGGCCAAAAACATTCAGTACTTC
cdr3_aa: CASSYGGLEAKNIQYF

clone_size: few
d_call: .
j_call: TRBJ2-2
v_call: TRBV6-1
cdr3_nt: TGTGCCAGCACCCCCTTCAGGAACACCGGGGAGCTGTTTTTT
cdr3_aa: CASTPFRNTGELFF

clone_size: .
d_call: .
j_call: TRBJ1-6
v_call: TRBV5-1
cdr3_nt: TGCGCCAGCAGCTTGGGAAGAGTCGGGGGGAATTCACCCCTCCACTTT
cdr3_aa: CASSLGRVGGNSPLHF

clone_size: .
d_call: TRBD2
j_call: TRBJ2-1
v_call: TRBV5-6
cdr3_nt: TGTGCCAGCAGCCGACTAGCGGGCGGGGAGCAGTTCTTC
cdr3_aa: CASSRLAGGEQFF

clone_size: few
d_call: .
j_call: TRBJ2-3
v_call: TRBV27
cdr3_nt: TGTGCCAGCAGCGCCAGGGCCGCCGATACGCAGTATTTT
cdr3_aa: CASSARAADTQYF

clone_size: few
d_call: .
j_call: TRBJ1-1
v_call: TRBV27
cdr3_nt: TGTGCCAGCAGTTCAGCGGCTGAAGCTTTCTTT
cdr3_aa: CASSSAAEAFF

clone_size: many
d_call: .
j_call: TRBJ2-3
v_call: TRBV6-5
cdr3_nt: TGTGCCAGCAGTTACCGCAAGAGCACAGATACGCAGTATTTT
cdr3_aa: CASSYRKSTDTQYF

clone_size: .
d_call: .
j_call: TRBJ2-2
v_call: TRBV10-3
cdr3_nt: TGTGCCACCAACCCGGGACAGAACACCGGGGAGCTGTTTTTT
cdr3_aa: CATNPGQNTGELFF

clone_size: .
d_call: TRBD2
j_call: TRBJ2-3
v_call: TRBV6-2/TRBV6-3
cdr3_nt: TGTGCCAGCAGTTACTTACTAGCGGGAGGGTATACGCAGTATTTT
cdr3_aa: CASSYLLAGGYTQYF

clone_size: few
d_call: TRBD2
j_call: TRBJ2-3
v_call: TRBV11-2
cdr3_nt: TGTGCCAGCAGCCCTCAGACTAGCGGGAGGGATACGCAGTATTTT
cdr3_aa: CASSPQTSGRDTQYF

clone_size: few
d_call: .
j_call: TRBJ2-3
v_call: TRBV29-1
cdr3_nt: TGCAGCGTTGAATGGCGGGGGCGCGAGGCAGATACGCAGTATTTT
cdr3_aa: CSVEWRGREADTQYF

clone_size: few
d_call: .
j_call: TRBJ2-7
v_call: TRBV6-2/TRBV6-3
cdr3_nt: TGTGCCAGCAGCAACTACAGGGAGGTCTACGAGCAGTACTTC
cdr3_aa: CASSNYREVYEQYF

clone_size: many
d_call: .
j_call: TRBJ2-5
v_call: TRBV24-1
cdr3_nt: TGTGCCACCAGTGACTCGGGACGGGCAGAGACCCAGTACTTC
cdr3_aa: CATSDSGRAETQYF

clone_size: few
d_call: .
j_call: TRBJ1-2
v_call: TRBV25-1
cdr3_nt: TGTGCCAGCAGCAAGATAATACGGGGCCAGCATGGCTACACCTTC
cdr3_aa: CASSKIIRGQHGYTF

clone_size: many
d_call: TRBD1
j_call: TRBJ2-2
v_call: TRBV7-8
cdr3_nt: TGTGCCAGCAGCTTAGCGACAGGGGTGTTCGCCGGGGAGCTGTTTTTT
cdr3_aa: CASSLATGVFAGELFF

clone_size: many
d_call: .
j_call: TRBJ2-1
v_call: TRBV20-1
cdr3_nt: TGCAGTGCTCAGACTGGGGCCTCCTACAATGAGCAGTTCTTC
cdr3_aa: CSAQTGASYNEQFF

clone_size: few
d_call: TRBD2
j_call: TRBJ2-1
v_call: TRBV20-1
cdr3_nt: TGCAGTGCTAGAGTCGCCCCCGGGACTAGCGGGAGGGCCGGTTACAATGAGCAGTTCTTC
cdr3_aa: CSARVAPGTSGRAGYNEQFF

clone_size: many
d_call: TRBD2
j_call: TRBJ2-5
v_call: TRBV12-3/TRBV12-4
cdr3_nt: TGTGCCAGCAGTTTTATAGCGGGAGTCGCAGAGACCCAGTACTTC
cdr3_aa: CASSFIAGVAETQYF

clone_size: few
d_call: TRBD2
j_call: TRBJ2-5
v_call: TRBV7-2
cdr3_nt: TGTGCCAGCATCCCCCGTAGGGGAGGGCGGACCCGAGAGACCCAGTACTTC
cdr3_aa: CASIPRRGGRTRETQYF

clone_size: many
d_call: .
j_call: TRBJ2-2
v_call: TRBV7-2
cdr3_nt: TGTGCCATGGAGGCAGCAACTAACACCGGGGAGCTGTTTTTT
cdr3_aa: CAMEAATNTGELFF

clone_size: few
d_call: TRBD1
j_call: TRBJ2-1
v_call: TRBV24-1
cdr3_nt: TGTGCCACCAGTGACCCCGGGACAGGGAGGGTCAATGAGCAGTTCTTC
cdr3_aa: CATSDPGTGRVNEQFF

clone_size: many
d_call: TRBD1
j_call: TRBJ2-2
v_call: TRBV10-3
cdr3_nt: TGTGCCATCAGGGACCTTGACAGGGGGCCCAGATCCGGGGAGCTGTTTTTT
cdr3_aa: CAIRDLDRGPRSGELFF

clone_size: few
d_call: .
j_call: TRBJ2-1
v_call: TRBV5-1
cdr3_nt: TGCGCCAGCAGCTTGGACGGGACTCCGAATGAGCAGTTCTTC
cdr3_aa: CASSLDGTPNEQFF

clone_size: many
d_call: TRBD2
j_call: TRBJ2-1
v_call: TRBV5-1
cdr3_nt: TGCGCCAGCTGGATAGCGGGGTCCTACAATGAGCAGTTCTTC
cdr3_aa: CASWIAGSYNEQFF

clone_size: .
d_call: .
j_call: TRBJ2-1
v_call: TRBV6-2/TRBV6-3
cdr3_nt: TGTGCCAGCAGTTACGTCGGGAGTCTACATGAGCAGTTCTTC
cdr3_aa: CASSYVGSLHEQFF

clone_size: .
d_call: TRBD1
j_call: TRBJ1-2
v_call: TRBV14
cdr3_nt: TGTGCCAGCAGCCTCGGACAGGGGATCTCAGCGAGCTATGGCTACACCTTC
cdr3_aa: CASSLGQGISASYGYTF

clone_size: few
d_call: .
j_call: TRBJ2-1
v_call: TRBV11-2
cdr3_nt: TGTGCCAGCAGCTCGGGACTCCTCTCCTACAATGAGCAGTTCTTC
cdr3_aa: CASSSGLLSYNEQFF

clone_size: few
d_call: TRBD2
j_call: TRBJ2-7
v_call: TRBV7-9
cdr3_nt: TGTGCCAGCAGCCGGACTAGCACCTTCTACGAGCAGTACTTC
cdr3_aa: CASSRTSTFYEQYF

clone_size: .
d_call: .
j_call: TRBJ1-4
v_call: TRBV27
cdr3_nt: TGTGCCAGCAGGGGTATCGGAGGGGGGTATGAAAAACTGTTTTTT
cdr3_aa: CASRGIGGGYEKLFF

clone_size: .
d_call: .
j_call: TRBJ1-1
v_call: TRBV6-5
cdr3_nt: TGTGCCAGCAGTTACGAAGTAGCAGGCCGGGCCCCTGAAGCTTTCTTT
cdr3_aa: CASSYEVAGRAPEAFF